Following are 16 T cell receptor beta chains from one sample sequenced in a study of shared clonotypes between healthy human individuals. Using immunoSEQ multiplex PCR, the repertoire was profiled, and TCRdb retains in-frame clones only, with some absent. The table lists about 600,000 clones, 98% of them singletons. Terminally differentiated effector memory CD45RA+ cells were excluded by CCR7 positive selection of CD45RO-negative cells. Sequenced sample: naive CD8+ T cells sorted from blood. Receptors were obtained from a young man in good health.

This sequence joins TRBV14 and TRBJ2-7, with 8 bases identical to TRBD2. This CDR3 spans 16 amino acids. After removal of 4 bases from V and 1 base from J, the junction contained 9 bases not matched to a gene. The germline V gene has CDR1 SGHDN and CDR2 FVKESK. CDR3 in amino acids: CASSPGSGKWSYEQYF. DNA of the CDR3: TGTGCCAGCAGCCCCGGTAGCGGGAAATGGTCCTACGAGCAGTACTTC. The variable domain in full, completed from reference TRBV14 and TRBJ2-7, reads EAGVTQFPSHSVIEKGQTVTLRCDPISGHDNLYWYRRVMGKEIKFLLHFVKESKQDESGMPNNRFLAERTGGTYSTLKVQPAELEDSGVYFCASSPGSGKWSYEQYFGPGTRLTVT.

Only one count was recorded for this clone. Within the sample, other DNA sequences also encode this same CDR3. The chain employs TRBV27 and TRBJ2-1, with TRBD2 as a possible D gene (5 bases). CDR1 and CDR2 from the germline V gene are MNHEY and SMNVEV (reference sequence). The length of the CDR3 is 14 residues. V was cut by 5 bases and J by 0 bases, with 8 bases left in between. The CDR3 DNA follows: TGTGCCAGCAGTAGCGGAAACTCCTACAATGAGCAGTTCTTC. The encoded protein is CASSSGNSYNEQFF.

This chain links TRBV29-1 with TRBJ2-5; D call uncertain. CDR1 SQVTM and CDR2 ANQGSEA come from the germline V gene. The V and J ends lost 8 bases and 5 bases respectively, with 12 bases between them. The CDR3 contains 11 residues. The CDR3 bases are TGCAGCACCCGGAGTGAGGAGACCCAGTACTTC. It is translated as CSTRSEETQYF.

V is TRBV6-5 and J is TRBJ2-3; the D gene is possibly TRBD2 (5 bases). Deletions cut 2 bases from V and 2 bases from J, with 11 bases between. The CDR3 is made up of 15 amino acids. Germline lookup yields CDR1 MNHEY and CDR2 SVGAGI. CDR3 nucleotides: TGTGCCAGCAGTTACAGCGGTCCGGTCACAGATACGCAGTATTTT. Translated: CASSYSGPVTDTQYF.

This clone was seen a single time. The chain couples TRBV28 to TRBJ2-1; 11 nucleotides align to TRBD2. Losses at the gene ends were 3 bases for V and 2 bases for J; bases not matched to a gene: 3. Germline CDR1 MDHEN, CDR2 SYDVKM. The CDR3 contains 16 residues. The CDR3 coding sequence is TGTGCCAGCAGTTTCAGACTAGCGGGAACCTACAATGAGCAGTTCTTC. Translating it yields CASSFRLAGTYNEQFF.

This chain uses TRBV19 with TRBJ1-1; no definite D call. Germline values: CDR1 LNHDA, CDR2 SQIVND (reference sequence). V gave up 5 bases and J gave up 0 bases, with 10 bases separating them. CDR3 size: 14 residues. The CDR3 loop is CASSLGGMNTEAFF. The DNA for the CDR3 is TGTGCCAGTAGTCTCGGAGGGATGAACACTGAAGCTTTCTTT.

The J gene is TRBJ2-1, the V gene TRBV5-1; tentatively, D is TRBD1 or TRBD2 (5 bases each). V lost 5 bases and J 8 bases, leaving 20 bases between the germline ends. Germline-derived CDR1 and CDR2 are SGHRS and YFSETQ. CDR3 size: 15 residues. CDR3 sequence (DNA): TGCGCCAGCAGTTGGACGAGAGGGGTCGTCGATGAGCAGTTCTTC. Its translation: CASSWTRGVVDEQFF.

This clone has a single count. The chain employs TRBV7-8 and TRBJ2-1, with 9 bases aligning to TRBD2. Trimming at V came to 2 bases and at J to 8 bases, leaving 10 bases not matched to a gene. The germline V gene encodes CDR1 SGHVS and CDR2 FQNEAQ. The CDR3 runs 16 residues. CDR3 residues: CASSLTPSGVRDEQFF. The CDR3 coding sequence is TGTGCCAGCAGCTTAACACCTAGCGGGGTGAGGGATGAGCAGTTCTTC. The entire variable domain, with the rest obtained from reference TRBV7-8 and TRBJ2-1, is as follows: GAGVSQSPRYKVAKRGQDVALRCDPISGHVSLFWYQQALGQGPEFLTYFQNEAQLDKSGLPSDRFFAERPEGSVSTLKIQRTQQEDSAVYLCASSLTPSGVRDEQFFGPGTRLTVL.

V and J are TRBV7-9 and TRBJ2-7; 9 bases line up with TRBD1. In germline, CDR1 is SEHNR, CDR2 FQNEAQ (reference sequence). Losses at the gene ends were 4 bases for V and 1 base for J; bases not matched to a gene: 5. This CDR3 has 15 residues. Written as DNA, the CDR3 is TGTGCCAGCAGCTGGGGACAGGGCTCTTCCTACGAGCAGTACTTC. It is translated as CASSWGQGSSYEQYF.

The CDR3 region is CASSLGGDEKLFF. The CDR3 nucleotides are TGTGCCAGCAGCTTAGGAGGGGATGAAAAACTGTTTTTT. This sequence joins TRBV5-6 and TRBJ1-4; a weak D match, TRBD1 (5 bases). Germline V gene sequence: CDR1 SGHDT, CDR2 YYEEEE. Trimming stripped 2 bases from V and 6 bases from J, with 8 bases between. This CDR3 is 13 amino acids long.

The CDR3 protein is CASGSVSYEQYF. The CDR3 DNA reads as TGTGCCAGCGGGAGCGTCTCCTACGAGCAGTACTTC. The V call is TRBV2, the J call TRBJ2-7; a possible D gene is TRBD2 (5 bases). The V and J ends lost 8 bases and 0 bases respectively, with 8 bases between them. Looked up from germline, CDR1 is SNHLY and CDR2 is FYNNEI. This CDR3 has 12 residues. Full variable domain (outside the CDR3, taken from reference TRBV2 and TRBJ2-7): EPEVTQTPSHQVTQMGQEVILRCVPISNHLYFYWYRQILGQKVEFLVSFYNNEISEKSEIFDDQFSVERPDGSNFTLKIRSTKLEDSAMYFCASGSVSYEQYFGPGTRLTVT.

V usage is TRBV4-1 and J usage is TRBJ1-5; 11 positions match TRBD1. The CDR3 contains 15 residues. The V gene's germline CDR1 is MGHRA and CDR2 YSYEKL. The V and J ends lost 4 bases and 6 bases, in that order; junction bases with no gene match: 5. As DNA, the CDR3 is TGCGCCAGCAGCCCTGGACAGGGGGCTTCTCAGCCCCAGCATTTT. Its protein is CASSPGQGASQPQHF.

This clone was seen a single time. The CDR3: CASSLGPGGYTF. CDR3 coding DNA: TGTGCCAGCAGCTTAGGACCCGGTGGCTACACCTTC. The chain employs TRBV7-9 and TRBJ1-2; no firm D call. Trimming left V 1 base short and J 7 bases short, with 7 bases between. The germline V gene encodes CDR1 SEHNR and CDR2 FQNEAQ (reference sequence). This CDR3 spans 12 amino acids. Full variable domain (missing parts from reference TRBV7-9 and TRBJ1-2): DTGVSQNPRHKITKRGQNVTFRCDPISEHNRLYWYRQTLGQGPEFLTYFQNEAQLEKSRLLSDRFSAERPKGSFSTLEIQRTEQGDSAMYLCASSLGPGGYTFGSGTRLTVV.

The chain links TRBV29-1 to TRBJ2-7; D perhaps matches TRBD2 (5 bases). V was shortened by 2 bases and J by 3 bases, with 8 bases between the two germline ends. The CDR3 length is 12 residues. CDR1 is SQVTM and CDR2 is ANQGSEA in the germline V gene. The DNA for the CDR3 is TGCAGCGTTGAACTAGCTAACTACGAGCAGTACTTC. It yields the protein CSVELANYEQYF.

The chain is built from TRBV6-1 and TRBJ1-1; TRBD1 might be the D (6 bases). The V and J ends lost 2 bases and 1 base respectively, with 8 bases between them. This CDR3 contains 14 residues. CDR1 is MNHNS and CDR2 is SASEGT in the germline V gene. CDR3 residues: CASSEPRGNTEAFF. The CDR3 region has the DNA TGTGCCAGCAGTGAACCCAGGGGGAACACTGAAGCTTTCTTT.

CDR3 nucleotide sequence: TGTGCCATCAGTGAGTCATGGGACGACCAAGAGACCCAGTACTTC. It translates to CAISESWDDQETQYF. The V gene is TRBV10-3, the J gene TRBJ2-5; D may be TRBD1 or TRBD2 (5 bases each). V was pared by 0 bases and J by 0 bases, with 8 bases between. This CDR3 is built from 15 residues. CDR1 and CDR2 from the germline V gene are ENHRY and SYGVKD.